The rows below give T cell receptor beta chains drawn from one sample of a study of blood T cells in healthy people across ages. TCRdb re-called the 5' RACE reads through MiXCR, storing one row per CDR3 protein. The sample carries about 570,000 distinct CDR3 sequences, roughly 29% recorded once. Sequencing used blood. These TCRs come from a woman in her 70s in good health. CDR3s leave out the opening cysteine and the closing phenylalanine or tryptophan. D genes are given only for firm matches.

16	TRBJ2-6	.	TRBV4-3	ASRNSGVTKSGANVLT
13	TRBJ1-5	.	TRBV4-2	ASSLHGDSNQPQH
15	TRBJ2-3	TRBD2	TRBV18	ASSPTKLAGDKRTQY
10	.	.	TRBV19	ATEGVLYEQY
12	TRBJ1-2	TRBD1	TRBV18	ASSPFGTEYGYT
14	TRBJ1-1	.	TRBV5-1	ASSFQTGSLNTEAF
14	TRBJ2-1	TRBD2	TRBV5-6	ASSFLSGGQYNEQF
15	.	.	TRBV11-3	ASSLDQAAGFAYEQY
13	.	.	TRBV20-1	SARDDQGPSYEQY
10	TRBJ2-5	.	TRBV15	ATSNDVETQY
12	TRBJ1-2	.	TRBV7-2	ASSPQGTIYGYT
10	TRBJ2-7	.	TRBV12-3/TRBV12-4	VSSNGVHEQY